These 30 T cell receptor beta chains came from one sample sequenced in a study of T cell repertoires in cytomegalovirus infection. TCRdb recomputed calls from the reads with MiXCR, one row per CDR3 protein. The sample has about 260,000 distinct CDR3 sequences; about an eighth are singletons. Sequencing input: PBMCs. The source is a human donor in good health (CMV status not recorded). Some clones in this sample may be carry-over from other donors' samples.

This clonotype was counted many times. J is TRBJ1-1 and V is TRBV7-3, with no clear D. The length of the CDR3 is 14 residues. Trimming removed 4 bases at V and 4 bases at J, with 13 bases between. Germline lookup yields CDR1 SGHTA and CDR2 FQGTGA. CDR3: CASSSQGLGTEAFF. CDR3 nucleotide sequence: TGTGCCAGCAGCTCCCAAGGGTTGGGCACTGAAGCTTTCTTT.

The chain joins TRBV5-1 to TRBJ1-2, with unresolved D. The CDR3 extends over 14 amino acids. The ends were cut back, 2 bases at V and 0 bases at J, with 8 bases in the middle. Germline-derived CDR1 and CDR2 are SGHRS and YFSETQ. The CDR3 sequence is CASSFSEPNYGYTF. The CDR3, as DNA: TGCGCCAGCAGCTTTTCAGAGCCTAACTATGGCTACACCTTC.

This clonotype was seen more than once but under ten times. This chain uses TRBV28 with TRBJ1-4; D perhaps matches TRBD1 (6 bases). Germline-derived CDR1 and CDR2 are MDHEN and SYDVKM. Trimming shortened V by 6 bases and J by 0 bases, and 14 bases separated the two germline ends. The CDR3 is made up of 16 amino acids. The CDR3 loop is CASSRRQVATNEKLFF. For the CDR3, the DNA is TGTGCCAGCAGCCGTAGACAGGTAGCAACTAATGAAAAACTGTTTTTT.

This chain's CDR3 is CSATDGGVYNSPLHF. The CDR3 nucleotides read TGCAGTGCAACAGATGGGGGCGTATACAATTCACCCCTCCACTTT. The V call is TRBV20-1, the J call TRBJ1-6; tentative D call: TRBD1 (6 bases). V shed 6 bases and J shed 7 bases, with 19 bases lying between them. The CDR3 covers 15 residues. Germline V lookup: CDR1 DFQATT, CDR2 SNEGSKA (reference sequence).

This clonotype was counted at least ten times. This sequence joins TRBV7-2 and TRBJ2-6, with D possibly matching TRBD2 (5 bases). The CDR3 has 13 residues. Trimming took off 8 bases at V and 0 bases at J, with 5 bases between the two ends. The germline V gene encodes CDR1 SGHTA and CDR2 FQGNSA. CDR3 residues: CASGSSGANVLTF. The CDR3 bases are TGTGCCAGCGGGAGCTCTGGGGCCAACGTCCTGACTTTC.

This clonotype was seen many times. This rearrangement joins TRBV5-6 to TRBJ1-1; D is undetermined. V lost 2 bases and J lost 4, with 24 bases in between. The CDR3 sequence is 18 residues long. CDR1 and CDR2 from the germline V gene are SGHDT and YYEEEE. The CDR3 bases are TGTGCCAGCAGCTTTAGGCAAACTCTAACAAAACCTTCCACTGAAGCTTTCTTT. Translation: CASSFRQTLTKPSTEAFF.

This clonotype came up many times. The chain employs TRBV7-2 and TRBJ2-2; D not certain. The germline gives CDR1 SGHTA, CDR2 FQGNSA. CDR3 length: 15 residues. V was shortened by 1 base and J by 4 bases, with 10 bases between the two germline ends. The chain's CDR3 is CASSLGGQATGELFF. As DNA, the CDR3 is TGTGCCAGCAGCTTAGGAGGCCAGGCCACCGGGGAGCTGTTTTTT.

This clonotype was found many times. The DNA of the CDR3 is TGTGCCAGCAGCTTAGGACAGGGGCTGAATCAGCCCCAGCATTTT. Protein product: CASSLGQGLNQPQHF. The J gene is TRBJ1-5, the V gene TRBV7-2; 8 nucleotides line up with TRBD1. The germline V gene encodes CDR1 SGHTA and CDR2 FQGNSA. This CDR3 region has 15 residues. V lost 1 base, J lost 4 bases, and 3 bases stayed unmatched. Full variable domain (remainder filled in from reference TRBV7-2 and TRBJ1-5): GAGVSQSPSNKVTEKGKDVELRCDPISGHTALYWYRQSLGQGLEFLIYFQGNSAPDKSGLPSDRFSAERTGGSVSTLTIQRTQQEDSAVYLCASSLGQGLNQPQHFGDGTRLSIL.

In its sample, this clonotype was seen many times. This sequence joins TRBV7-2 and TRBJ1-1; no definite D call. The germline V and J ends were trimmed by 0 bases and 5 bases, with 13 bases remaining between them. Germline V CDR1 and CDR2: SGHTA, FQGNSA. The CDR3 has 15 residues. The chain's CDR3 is CASSLAEIILTEAFF. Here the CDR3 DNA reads TGTGCCAGCAGCTTAGCGGAGATAATCCTAACTGAAGCTTTCTTT.

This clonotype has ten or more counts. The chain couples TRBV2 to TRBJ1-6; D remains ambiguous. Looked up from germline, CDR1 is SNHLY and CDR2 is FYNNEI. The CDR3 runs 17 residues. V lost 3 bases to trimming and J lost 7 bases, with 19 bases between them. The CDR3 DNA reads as TGTGCCAGCAGTGACCCCACCCGCCTATCTGGGAATTCACCCCTCCACTTT. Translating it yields CASSDPTRLSGNSPLHF.

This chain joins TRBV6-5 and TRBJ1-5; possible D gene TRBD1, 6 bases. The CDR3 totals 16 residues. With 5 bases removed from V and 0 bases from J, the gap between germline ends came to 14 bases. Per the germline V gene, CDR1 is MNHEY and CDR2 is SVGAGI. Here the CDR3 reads CASSPTGVYSNQPQHF. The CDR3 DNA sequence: TGTGCCAGCAGTCCGACAGGAGTTTATAGCAATCAGCCCCAGCATTTT.

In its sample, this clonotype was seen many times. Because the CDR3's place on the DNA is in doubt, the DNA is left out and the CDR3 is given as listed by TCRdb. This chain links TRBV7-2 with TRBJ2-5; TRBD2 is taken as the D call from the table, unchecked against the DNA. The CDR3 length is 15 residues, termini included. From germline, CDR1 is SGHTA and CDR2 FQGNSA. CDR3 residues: CASSFASGSASGMYF.

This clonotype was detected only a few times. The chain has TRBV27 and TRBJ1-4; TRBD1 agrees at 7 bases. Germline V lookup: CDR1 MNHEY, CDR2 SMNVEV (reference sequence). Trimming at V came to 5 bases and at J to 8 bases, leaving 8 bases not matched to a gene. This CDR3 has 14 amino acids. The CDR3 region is CASSPGTVAEKLFF. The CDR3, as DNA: TGTGCCAGCAGTCCAGGGACAGTGGCCGAAAAACTGTTTTTT.

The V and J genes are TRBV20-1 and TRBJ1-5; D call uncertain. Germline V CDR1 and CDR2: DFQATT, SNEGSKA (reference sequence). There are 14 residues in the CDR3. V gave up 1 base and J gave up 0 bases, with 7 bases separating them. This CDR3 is CSARVGDSNQPQHF. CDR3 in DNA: TGCAGTGCTAGAGTGGGTGATAGCAATCAGCCCCAGCATTTT.

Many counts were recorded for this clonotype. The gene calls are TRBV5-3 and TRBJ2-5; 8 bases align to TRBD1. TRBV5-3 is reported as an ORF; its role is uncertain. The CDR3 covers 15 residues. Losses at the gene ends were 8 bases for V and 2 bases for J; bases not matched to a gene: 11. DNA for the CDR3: TGTGCCAGCAGCGATAGGACAGGGCAACAAGAGACCCAGTACTTC. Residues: CASSDRTGQQETQYF.

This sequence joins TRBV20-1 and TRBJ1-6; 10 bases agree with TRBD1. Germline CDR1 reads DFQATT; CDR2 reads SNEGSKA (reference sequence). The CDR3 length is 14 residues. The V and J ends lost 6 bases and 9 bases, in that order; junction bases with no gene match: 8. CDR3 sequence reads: CSAPPGTGVSPLHF. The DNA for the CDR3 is TGCAGTGCCCCTCCCGGGACAGGGGTTTCACCCCTCCACTTT.

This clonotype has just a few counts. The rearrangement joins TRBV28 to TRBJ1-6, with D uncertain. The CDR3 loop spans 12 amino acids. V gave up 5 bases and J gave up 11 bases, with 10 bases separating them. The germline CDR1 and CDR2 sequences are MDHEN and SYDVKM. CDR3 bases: TGTGCCAGCAGTACCTCTGGGGCACCCCTCCACTTT. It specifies CASSTSGAPLHF.

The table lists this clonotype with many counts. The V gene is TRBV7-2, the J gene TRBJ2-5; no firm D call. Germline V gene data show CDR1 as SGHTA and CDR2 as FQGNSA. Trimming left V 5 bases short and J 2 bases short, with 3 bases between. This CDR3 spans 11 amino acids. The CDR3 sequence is CASSEQETQYF. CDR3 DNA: TGTGCCAGCAGCGAACAAGAGACCCAGTACTTC.

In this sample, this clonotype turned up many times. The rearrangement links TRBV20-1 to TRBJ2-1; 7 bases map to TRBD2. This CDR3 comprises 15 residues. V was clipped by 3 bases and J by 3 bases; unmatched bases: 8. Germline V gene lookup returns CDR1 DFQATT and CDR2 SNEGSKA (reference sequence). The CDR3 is CSARYGLEGYNEQFF. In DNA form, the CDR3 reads TGCAGTGCTAGGTACGGACTAGAGGGCTACAATGAGCAGTTCTTC.

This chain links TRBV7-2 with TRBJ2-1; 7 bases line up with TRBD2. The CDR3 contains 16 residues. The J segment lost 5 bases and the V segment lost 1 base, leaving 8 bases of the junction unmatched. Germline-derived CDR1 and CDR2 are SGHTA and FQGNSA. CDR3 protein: CASSLDLWGGDNEQFF. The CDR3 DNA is TGTGCCAGCAGCTTAGACTTGTGGGGGGGGGACAATGAGCAGTTCTTC.

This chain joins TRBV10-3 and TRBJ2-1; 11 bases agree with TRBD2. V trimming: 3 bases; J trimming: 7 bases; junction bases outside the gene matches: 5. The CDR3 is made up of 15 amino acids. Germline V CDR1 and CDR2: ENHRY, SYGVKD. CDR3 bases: TGTGCCATCAGTGAAGTAGCGGGGGGGCCTAATGAGCAGTTCTTC. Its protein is CAISEVAGGPNEQFF.

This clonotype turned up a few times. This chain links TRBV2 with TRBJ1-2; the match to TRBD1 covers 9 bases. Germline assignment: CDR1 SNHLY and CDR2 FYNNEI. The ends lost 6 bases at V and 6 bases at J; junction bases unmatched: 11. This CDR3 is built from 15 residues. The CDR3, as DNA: TGTGCCAGCAGCGCCGTTCGAGGACAGGGGCATGGCTACACCTTC. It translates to CASSAVRGQGHGYTF.

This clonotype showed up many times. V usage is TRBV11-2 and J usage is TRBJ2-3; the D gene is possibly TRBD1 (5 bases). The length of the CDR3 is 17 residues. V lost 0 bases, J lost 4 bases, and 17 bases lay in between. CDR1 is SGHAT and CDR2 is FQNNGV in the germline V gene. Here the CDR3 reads CASSLDGVGAPPDTQYF. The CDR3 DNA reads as TGTGCCAGCAGCTTAGATGGAGTAGGGGCCCCACCAGATACGCAGTATTTT.

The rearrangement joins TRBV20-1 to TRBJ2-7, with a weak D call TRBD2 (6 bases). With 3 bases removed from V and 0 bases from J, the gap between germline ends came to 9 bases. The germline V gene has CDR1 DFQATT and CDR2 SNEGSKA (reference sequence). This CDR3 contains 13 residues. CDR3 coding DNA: TGCAGTGCTAGCGGGGGAAGCTCCTACGAGCAGTACTTC. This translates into CSASGGSSYEQYF.

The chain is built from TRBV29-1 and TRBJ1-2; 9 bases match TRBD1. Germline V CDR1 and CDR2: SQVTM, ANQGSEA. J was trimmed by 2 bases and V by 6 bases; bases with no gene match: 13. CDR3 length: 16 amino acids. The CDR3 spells CSVGPGQGGTNYGYTF. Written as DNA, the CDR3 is TGCAGCGTAGGTCCGGGACAGGGAGGCACCAACTATGGCTACACCTTC.

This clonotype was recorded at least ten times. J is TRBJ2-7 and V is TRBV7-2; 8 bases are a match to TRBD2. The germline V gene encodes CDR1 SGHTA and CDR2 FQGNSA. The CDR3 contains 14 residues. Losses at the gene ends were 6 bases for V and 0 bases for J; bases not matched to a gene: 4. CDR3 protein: CASSITSGSYEQYF. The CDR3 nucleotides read TGTGCCAGCAGTATTACTAGCGGCTCCTACGAGCAGTACTTC. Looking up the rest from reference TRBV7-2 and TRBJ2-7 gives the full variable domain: GAGVSQSPSNKVTEKGKDVELRCDPISGHTALYWYRQSLGQGLEFLIYFQGNSAPDKSGLPSDRFSAERTGGSVSTLTIQRTQQEDSAVYLCASSITSGSYEQYFGPGTRLTVT.

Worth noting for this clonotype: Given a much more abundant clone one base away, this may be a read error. The CDR3 is CASSWAGELYNEQFF. The CDR3 nucleotides are TGTGCCAGCAGTTGGGCGGGAGAGTTGTACAATGAGCAGTTCTTC. The genes are TRBV6-5 and TRBJ2-1; 7 nucleotides line up with TRBD2. This CDR3 region has 15 residues. J gave up 4 bases and V 4 bases, and 7 bases lay outside the gene matches. Looked up from germline, CDR1 is MNHEY and CDR2 is SVGAGI.

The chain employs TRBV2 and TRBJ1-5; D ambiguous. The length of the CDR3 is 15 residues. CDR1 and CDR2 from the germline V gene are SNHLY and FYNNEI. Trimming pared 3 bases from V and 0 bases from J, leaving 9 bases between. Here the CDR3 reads CASSEDANSNQPQHF. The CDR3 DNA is TGTGCCAGCAGTGAGGACGCCAATAGCAATCAGCCCCAGCATTTT.

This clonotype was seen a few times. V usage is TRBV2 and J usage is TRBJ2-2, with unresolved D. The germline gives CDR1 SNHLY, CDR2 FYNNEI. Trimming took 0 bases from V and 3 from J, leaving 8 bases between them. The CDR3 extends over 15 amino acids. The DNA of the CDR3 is TGTGCCAGCAGTGAAGCGCAGAGGTACACCGGGGAGCTGTTTTTT. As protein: CASSEAQRYTGELFF.

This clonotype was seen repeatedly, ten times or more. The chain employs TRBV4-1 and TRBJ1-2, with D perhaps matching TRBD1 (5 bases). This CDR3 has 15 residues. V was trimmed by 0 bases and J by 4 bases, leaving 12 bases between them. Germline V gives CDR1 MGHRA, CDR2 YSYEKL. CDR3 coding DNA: TGCGCCAGCAGCCAAGATTGGGGGGAGGCCTATGGCTACACCTTC. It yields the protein CASSQDWGEAYGYTF.